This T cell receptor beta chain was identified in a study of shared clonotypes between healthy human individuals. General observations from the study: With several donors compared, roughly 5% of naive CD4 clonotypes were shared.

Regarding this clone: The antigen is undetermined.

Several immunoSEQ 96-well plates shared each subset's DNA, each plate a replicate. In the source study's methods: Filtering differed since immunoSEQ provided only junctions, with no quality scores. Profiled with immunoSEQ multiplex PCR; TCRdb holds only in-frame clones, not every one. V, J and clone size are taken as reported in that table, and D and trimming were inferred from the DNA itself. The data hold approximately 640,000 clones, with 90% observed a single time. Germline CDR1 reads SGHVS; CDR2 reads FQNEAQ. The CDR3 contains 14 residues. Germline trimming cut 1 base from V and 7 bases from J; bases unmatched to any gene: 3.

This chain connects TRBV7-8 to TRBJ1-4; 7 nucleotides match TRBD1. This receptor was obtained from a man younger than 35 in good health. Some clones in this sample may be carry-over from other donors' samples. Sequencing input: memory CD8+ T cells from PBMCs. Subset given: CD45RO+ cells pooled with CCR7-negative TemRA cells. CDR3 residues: CASSLVGDSEKLFF. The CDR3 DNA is TGTGCCAGCAGCTTAGTAGGGGACAGTGAAAAACTGTTTTTT.